The TCR beta chain described here comes from a study of cytomegalovirus exposure and HLA in healthy donors. General observations from the study: Segments of the TCR beta V type were, in most cases, productive about 87% or about 30% of the time in an earlier analysis.

The germline CDR1 and CDR2 sequences are LNHNV and YYDKDF (reference sequence). CDR3 length equals 14 residues. The J segment lost 5 bases and the V segment lost 4 bases, leaving 5 bases of the junction unmatched. Regarding this clone: Its antigen remains unidentified.

PCR was performed using 60 Vbeta and 13 Jbeta primers. Libraries were prepared by immunoSEQ multiplex PCR; TCRdb keeps only in-frame clonotypes and omits some of them. The table counts fewer than 150,000 clones; 2% to 3% lies in the top ten. The specimen was PBMCs. The sequence came from a man aged 35 to 55 in good health and CMV-seronegative. The V call is TRBV15, the J call TRBJ1-2, with 9 bases lining up with TRBD1. For the CDR3, the DNA is TGTGCCACCAGCATCCGGACAGGGGCATATGGCTACACCTTC. Translation: CATSIRTGAYGYTF.